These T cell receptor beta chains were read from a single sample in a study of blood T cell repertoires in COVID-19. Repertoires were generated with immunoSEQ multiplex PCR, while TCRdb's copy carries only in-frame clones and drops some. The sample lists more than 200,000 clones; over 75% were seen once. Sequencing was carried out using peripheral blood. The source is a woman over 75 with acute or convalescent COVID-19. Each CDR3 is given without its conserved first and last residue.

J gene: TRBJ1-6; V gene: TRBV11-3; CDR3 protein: ASSLNGDNSPLH
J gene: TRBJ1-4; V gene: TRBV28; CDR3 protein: ASSSGQGREKLF
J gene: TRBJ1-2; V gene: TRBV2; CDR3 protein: ASSRDRRPIGYT
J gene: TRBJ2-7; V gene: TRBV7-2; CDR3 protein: ASSRRSGRGASYEQY
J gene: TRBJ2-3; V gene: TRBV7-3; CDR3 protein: ASSNRDYTDTQY
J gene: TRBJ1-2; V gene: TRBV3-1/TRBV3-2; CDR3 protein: ASSQGMPYGYT
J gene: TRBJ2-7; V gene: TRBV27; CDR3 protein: ASSLYRRTAEPYEQY
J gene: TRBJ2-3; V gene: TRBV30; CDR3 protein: AGNSLASTDTQY
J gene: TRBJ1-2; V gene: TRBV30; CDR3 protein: AWEDRGYGYT
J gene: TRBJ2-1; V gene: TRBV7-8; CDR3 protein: ASSLEAGLAAYNEQF
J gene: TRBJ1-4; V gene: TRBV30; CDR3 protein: AWSVRGILTNEKLF
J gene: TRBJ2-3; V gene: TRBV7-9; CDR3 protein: ASSLVMGLSTDTQY
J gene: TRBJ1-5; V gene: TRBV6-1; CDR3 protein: ASSAGTGGGNQPQH
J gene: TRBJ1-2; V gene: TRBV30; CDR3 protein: AWSDTMTNYGYT
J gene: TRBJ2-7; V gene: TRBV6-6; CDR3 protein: ASSYTGQGYEQY
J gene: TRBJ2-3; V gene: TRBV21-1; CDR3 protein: ASSVSPGTGDNTDTQY
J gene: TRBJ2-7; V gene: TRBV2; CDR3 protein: ASRTGQGASEQY
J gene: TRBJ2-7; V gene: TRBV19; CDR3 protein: ASRKGDSNYEQY
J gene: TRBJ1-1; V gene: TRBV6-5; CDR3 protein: ASSSLGSLNTEAF
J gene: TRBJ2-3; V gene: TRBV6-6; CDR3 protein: ASSYRGQGATDTQY
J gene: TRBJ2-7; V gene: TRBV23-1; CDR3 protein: ASSPGQGEQY
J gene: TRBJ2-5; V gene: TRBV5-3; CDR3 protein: ARSVRGFPQETQY
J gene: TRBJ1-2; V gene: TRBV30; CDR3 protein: AWSVAQANGYT
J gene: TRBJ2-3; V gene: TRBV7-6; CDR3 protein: ASSLFSALAGGQDTQY
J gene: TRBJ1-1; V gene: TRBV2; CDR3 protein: ASRLDRSNTEAF
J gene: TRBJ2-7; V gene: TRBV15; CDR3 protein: ATSRDLVAGAYEQY
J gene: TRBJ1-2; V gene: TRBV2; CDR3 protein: ASSEAPQQGFGYT
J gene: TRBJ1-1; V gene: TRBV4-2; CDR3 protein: ASSQDLIQMNTEAF
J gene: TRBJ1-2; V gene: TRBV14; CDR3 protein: ASSQGFDRADYGYT
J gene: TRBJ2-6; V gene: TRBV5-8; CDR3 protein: ASSWGVGLKAGANVLT
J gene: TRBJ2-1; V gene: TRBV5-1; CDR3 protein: ASSLLAEPYNEQF
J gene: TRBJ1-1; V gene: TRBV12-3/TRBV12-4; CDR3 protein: ASSYYWNTEAF
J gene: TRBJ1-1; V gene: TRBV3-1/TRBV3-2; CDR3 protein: ASSPPGGGAGAF
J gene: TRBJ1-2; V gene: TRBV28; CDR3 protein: ASSLEIDSNYGYT
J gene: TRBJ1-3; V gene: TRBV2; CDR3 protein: ASGDRDGGNTIY
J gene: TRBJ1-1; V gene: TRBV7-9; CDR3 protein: ASSWLQGTEAF
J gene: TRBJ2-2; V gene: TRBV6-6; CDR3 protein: ASSLAGGTGELF
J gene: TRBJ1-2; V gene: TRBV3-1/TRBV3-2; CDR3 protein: ASSHSSTGGYGYT
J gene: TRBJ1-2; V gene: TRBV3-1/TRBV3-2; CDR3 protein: ASSQDPPGSYGYT
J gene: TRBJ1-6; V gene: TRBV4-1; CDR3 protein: ASSQDPRGNSPLH
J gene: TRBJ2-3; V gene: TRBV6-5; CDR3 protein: ASRLAESTDTQY
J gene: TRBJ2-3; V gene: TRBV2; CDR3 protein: ASKGQYADTQY
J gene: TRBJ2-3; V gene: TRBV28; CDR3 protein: ASSKTSGSETDTQY
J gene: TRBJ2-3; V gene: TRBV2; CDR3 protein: ASSDSPSGNTDTQY
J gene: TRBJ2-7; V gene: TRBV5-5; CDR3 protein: ASSLTGGNEQY
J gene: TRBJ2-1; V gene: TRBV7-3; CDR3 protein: ASSFGQNEQF
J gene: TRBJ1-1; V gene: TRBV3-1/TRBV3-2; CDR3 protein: ASSQDTGRSVNTEAF
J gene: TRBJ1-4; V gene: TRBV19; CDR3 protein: ASSKSHSGGLEKLF
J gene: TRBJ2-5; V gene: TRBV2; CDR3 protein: ASSDLLGQETQY
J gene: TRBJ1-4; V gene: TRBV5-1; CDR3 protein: ASSLGPVRGNEKLF
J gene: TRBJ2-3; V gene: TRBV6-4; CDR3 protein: VKHLIAGGTDTQY
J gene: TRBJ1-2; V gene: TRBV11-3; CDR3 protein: ASSLESRQIYGYT
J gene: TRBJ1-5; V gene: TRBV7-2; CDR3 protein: ASSLTRGNNQPQH
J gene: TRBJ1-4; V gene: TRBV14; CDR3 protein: ASNRIRDRVLRVPGATNEKLF
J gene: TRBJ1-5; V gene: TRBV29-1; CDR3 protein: SVVQGNQPQH
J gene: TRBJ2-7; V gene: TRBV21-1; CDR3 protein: ASSDRDRLREYEQY
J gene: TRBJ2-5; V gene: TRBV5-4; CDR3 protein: ASSFSQETQY
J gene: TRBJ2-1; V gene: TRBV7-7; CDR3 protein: ASSLDGGGVDEQF